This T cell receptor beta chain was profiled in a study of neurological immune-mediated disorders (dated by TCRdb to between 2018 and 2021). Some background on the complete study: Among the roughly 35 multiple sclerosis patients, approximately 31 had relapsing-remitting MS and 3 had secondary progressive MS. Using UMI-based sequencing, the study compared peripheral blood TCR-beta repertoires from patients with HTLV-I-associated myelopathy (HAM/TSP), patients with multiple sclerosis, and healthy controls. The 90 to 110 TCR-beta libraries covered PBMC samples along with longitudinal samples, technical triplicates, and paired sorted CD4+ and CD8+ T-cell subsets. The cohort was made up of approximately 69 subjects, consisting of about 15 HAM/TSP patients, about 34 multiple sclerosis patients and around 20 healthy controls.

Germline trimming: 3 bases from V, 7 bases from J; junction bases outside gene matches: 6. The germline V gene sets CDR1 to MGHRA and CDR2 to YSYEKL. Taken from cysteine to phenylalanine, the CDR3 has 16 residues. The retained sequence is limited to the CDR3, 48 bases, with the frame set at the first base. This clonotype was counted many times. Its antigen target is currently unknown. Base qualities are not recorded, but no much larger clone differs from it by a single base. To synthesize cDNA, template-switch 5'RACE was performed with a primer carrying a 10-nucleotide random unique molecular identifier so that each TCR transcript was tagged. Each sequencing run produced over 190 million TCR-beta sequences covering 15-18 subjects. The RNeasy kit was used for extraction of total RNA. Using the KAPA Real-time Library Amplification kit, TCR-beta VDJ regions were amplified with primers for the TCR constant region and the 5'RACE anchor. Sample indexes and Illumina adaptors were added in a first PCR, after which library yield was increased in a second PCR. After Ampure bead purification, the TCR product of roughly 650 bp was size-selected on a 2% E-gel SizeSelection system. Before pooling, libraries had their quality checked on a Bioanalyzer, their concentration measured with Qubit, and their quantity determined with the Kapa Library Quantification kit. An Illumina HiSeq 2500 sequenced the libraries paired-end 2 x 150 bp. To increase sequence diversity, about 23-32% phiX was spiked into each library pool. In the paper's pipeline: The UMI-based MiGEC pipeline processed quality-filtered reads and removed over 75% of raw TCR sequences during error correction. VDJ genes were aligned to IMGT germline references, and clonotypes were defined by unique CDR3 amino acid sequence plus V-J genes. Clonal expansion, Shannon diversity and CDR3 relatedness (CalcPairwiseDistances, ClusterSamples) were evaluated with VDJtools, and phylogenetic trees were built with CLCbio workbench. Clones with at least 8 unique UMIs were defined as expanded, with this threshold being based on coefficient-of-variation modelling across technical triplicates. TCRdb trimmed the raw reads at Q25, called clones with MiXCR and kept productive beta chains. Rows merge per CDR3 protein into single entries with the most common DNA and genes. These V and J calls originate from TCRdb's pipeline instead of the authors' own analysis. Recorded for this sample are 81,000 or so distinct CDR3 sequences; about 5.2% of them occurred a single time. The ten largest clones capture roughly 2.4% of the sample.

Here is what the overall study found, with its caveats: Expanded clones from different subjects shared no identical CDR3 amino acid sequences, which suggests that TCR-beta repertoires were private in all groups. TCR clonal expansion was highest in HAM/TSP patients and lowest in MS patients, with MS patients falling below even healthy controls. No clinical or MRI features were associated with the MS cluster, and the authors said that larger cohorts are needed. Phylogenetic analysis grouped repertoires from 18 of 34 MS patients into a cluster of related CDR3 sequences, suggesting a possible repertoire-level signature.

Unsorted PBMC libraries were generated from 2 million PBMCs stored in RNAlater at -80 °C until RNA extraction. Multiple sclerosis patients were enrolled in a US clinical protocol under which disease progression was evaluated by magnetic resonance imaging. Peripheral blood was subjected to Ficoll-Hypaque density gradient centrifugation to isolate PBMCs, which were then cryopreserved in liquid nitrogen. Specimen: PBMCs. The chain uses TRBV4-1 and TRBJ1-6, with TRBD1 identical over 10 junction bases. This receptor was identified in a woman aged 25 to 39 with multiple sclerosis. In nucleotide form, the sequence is TGCGCCAGCAGCCAGAGGCCGGGACAGGGGAATTCACCCCTCCACTTT. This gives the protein CASSQRPGQGNSPLHF.